This T cell receptor (beta chain) was captured by sequencing in a study of technical replicates of blood from a few donors. Generated by immunoSEQ multiplex PCR, the TCRdb table keeps only in-frame clones and is missing some. The sample consists of about 14,000 clones, 80% of them appearing once. CDR1 SGHDN and CDR2 FVKESK come from the germline V gene. Germline trimming cut 5 bases from V and 4 bases from J; bases unmatched to any gene: 8. The CDR3 contains 15 residues. Sequenced material: PBMCs. This TCR was recovered from a human donor in good health. This chain uses TRBV14 with TRBJ2-7; 10 nucleotides agree with TRBD2. CDR3: CASSEGLAEIYEQYF. CDR3 coding DNA: TGTGCCAGCAGCGAAGGACTAGCGGAGATATACGAGCAGTACTTC. Full variable domain (remainder filled in from reference TRBV14 and TRBJ2-7): EAGVTQFPSHSVIEKGQTVTLRCDPISGHDNLYWYRRVMGKEIKFLLHFVKESKQDESGMPNNRFLAERTGGTYSTLKVQPAELEDSGVYFCASSEGLAEIYEQYFGPGTRLTVT.